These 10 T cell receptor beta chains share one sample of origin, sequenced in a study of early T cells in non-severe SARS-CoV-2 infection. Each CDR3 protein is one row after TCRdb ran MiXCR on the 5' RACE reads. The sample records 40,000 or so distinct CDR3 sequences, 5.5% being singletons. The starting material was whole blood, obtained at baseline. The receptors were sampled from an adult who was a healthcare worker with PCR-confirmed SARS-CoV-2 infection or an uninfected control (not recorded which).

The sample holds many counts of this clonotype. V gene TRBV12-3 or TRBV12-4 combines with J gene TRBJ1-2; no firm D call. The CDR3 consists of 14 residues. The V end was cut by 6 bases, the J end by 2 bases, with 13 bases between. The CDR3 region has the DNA TGTGCCAGCAGCGGCCTTAGGCAGAACTATGGCTACACCTTC. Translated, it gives CASSGLRQNYGYTF.

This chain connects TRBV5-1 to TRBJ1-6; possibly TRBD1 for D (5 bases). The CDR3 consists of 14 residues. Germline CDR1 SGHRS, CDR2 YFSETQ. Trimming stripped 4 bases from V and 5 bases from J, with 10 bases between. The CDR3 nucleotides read TGCGCCAGCAGCACGGGACCGCATAATTCACCCCTCCACTTT. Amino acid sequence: CASSTGPHNSPLHF. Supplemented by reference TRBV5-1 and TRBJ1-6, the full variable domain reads KAGVTQTPRYLIKTRGQQVTLSCSPISGHRSVSWYQQTPGQGLQFLFEYFSETQRNKGNFPGRFSGRQFSNSRSEMNVSTLELGDSALYLCASSTGPHNSPLHFGNGTRLTVT.

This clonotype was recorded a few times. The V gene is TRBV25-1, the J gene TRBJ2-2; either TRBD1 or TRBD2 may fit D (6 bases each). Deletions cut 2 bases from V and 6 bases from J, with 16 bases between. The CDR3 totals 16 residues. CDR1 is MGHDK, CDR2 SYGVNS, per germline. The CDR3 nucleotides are TGTGCCAGCAGTGAAATGGGGGGCGCGAAGGCCGGGGAGCTGTTTTTT. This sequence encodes CASSEMGGAKAGELFF.

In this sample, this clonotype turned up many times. CDR3: CASSLVVRVSSGYTF. In nucleotides, the CDR3 is TGTGCCAGCAGCTTAGTTGTCAGGGTATCAAGTGGCTACACCTTC. The chain employs TRBV7-2 and TRBJ1-2; D is perhaps TRBD1 (5 bases). CDR1 is SGHTA and CDR2 is FQGNSA in the germline V gene. The CDR3 contains 15 residues. V lost 1 base and J lost 7, with 16 bases in between.

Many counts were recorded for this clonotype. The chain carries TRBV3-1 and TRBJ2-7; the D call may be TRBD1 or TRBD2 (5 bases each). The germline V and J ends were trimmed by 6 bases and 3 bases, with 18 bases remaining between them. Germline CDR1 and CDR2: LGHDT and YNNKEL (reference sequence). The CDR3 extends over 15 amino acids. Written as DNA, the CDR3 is TGTGCCAGCAGTACTCGGGGCAGGACCCACTACGAGCAGTACTTC. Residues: CASSTRGRTHYEQYF.

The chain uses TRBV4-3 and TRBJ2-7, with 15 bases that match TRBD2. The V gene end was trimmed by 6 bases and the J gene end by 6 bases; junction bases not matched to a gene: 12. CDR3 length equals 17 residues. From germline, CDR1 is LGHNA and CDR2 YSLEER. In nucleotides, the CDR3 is TGCGCCAGCAGGCGGACTAGCGGGGGGGCCGGAGGAGGCGAGCAGTACTTC. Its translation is CASRRTSGGAGGGEQYF.

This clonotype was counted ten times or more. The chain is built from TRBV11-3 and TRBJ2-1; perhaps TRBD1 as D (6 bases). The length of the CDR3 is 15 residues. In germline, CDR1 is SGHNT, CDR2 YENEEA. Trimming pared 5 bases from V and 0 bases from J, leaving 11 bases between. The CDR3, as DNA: TGTGCCAGCAGCGACCGACAGGCCTCCTACAATGAGCAGTTCTTC. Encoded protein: CASSDRQASYNEQFF.

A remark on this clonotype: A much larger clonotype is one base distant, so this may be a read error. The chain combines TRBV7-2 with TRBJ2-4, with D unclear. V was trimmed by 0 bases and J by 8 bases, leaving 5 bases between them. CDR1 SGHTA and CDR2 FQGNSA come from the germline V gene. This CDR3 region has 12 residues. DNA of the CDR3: TGTGCCAGCAGCTTAGCACAGCACATTCAGTACTTC. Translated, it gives CASSLAQHIQYF.

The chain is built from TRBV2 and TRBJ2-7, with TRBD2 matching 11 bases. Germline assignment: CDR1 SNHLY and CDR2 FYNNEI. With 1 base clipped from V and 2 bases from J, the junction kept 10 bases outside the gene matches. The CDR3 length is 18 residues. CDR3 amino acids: CASSEVWLGTSGAYEQYF. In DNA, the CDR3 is TGTGCCAGCAGTGAAGTGTGGCTGGGGACTAGCGGAGCCTACGAGCAGTACTTC.

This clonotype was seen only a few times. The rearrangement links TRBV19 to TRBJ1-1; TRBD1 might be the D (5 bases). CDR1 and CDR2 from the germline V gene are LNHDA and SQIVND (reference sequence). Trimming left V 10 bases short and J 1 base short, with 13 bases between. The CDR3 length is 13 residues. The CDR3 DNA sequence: TGTGCCACCCATCCCGACAGGAACACTGAAGCTTTCTTT. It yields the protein CATHPDRNTEAFF. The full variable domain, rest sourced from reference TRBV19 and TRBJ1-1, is DGGITQSPKYLFRKEGQNVTLSCEQNLNHDAMYWYRQDPGQGLRLIYYSQIVNDFQKGDIAEGYSVSREKKESFPLTVTSAQKNPTAFYLCATHPDRNTEAFFGQGTRLTVV.